This T cell receptor (beta chain) is drawn from a study of early T cells in non-severe SARS-CoV-2 infection. Whole-study results and caveats: Using VDJdb, the matching emphasized anti-spike CD8 responses while missing private and CD4 specificities.

The TCR library protocol was used to attach unique molecular identifiers. These identifiers were attached to individual cDNA molecules. TCRdb re-derived calls from the 5' RACE reads in MiXCR, one entry per CDR3 protein. This sample has fewer than 65,000 distinct CDR3 sequences, with about a tenth found just once. As regards this clonotype: Antigen unknown.

Looked up from germline, CDR1 is MNHNY and CDR2 is SVGAGI (reference sequence). The CDR3 loop spans 14 amino acids. The V gene end was trimmed by 2 bases and the J gene end by 2 bases; junction bases not matched to a gene: 0. The V and J genes are TRBV6-6 and TRBJ2-7; 10 bases agree with TRBD1. The sample taken for sequencing was whole blood. The origin of this receptor is an adult who was a healthcare worker with PCR-confirmed SARS-CoV-2 infection or an uninfected control (not recorded which). DNA of the CDR3: TGTGCCAGCAGTTACGACAGGGGGCCCTACGAGCAGTACTTC. Protein sequence: CASSYDRGPYEQYF.